This T cell receptor (beta chain) was captured by sequencing in a study of circulating tumor DNA in untreated peripheral T-cell lymphoma. V was trimmed by 0 bases and J by 0 bases, leaving 11 bases between them. This CDR3 spans 17 amino acids. The V gene's germline CDR1 is MNHGY and CDR2 SAAAGT. The table lists this clone with a count of one. Repertoires were generated with immunoSEQ multiplex PCR, while TCRdb's copy carries only in-frame clones and drops some. The data contain thousands of clones, roughly 77% of them singletons. The V gene is TRBV6-8, the J gene TRBJ1-4; D possibly corresponds to TRBD1 (5 bases). Sequences were obtained from tumor tissue. The TCR comes from a human donor with peripheral T-cell lymphoma. The CDR3 sequence: CASSYSPRQPTNEKLFF. The CDR3 DNA is TGTGCCAGCAGTTACTCGCCACGACAGCCAACTAATGAAAAACTGTTTTTT.